This T cell receptor (beta chain) was documented in a study of shared clonotypes between healthy human individuals. Assay: immunoSEQ multiplex PCR; the TCRdb copy retains only in-frame clones and omits some. The profile shows roughly 2.2 million clones, approximately 93% of them singletons. Study results and caveats: Though the depth was large, rarefaction showed that sorted-subset sequencing was incomplete.

Looked up from germline, CDR1 is LGHNA and CDR2 is YSLEER. Trimming took 4 bases from V and 7 from J, leaving 29 bases between them. The CDR3 length is 19 residues. On this clone itself: Its antigen is unidentified.

The rearrangement uses TRBV4-3 and TRBJ1-5, with a tentative D call TRBD1 (6 bases). Sequenced input: naive CD4+ T cells from PBMCs. Indicated subset: CD45RA+ positively selected. The sequence was obtained from a man between 18 and 35 years old in good health. Some clones in this sample may be carry-over from other donors' samples. The CDR3 sequence: CASSPQVGGGDFRAQPQHF. The CDR3 nucleotides read TGCGCCAGCAGCCCGCAGGTCGGGGGGGGCGATTTCAGGGCCCAGCCCCAGCATTTT.